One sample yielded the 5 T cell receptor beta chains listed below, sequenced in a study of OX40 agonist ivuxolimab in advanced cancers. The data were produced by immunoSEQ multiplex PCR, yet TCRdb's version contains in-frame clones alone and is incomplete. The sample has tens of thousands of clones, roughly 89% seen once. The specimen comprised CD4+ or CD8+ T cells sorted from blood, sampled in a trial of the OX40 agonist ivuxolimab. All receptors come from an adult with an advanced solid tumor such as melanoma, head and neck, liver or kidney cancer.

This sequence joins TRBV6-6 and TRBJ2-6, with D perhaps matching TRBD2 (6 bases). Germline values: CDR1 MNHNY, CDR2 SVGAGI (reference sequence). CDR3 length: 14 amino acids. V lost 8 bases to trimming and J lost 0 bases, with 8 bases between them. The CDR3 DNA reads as TGTGCCAGCCTGGAGGGCTCTGGGGCCAACGTCCTGACTTTC. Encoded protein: CASLEGSGANVLTF.

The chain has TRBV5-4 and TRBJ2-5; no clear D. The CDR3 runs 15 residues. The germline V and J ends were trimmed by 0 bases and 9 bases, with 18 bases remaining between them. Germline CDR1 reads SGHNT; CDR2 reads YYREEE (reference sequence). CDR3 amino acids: CASSLVGREEMPQYF. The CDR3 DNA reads TGTGCCAGCAGCTTGGTCGGGCGAGAAGAGATGCCCCAGTACTTC.

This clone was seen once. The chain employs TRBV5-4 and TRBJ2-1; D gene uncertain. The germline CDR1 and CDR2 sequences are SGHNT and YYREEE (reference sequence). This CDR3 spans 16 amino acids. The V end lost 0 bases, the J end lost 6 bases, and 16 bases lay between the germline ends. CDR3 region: CASSLAGQRSLNEQFF. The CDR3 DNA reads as TGTGCCAGCAGCTTGGCCGGCCAGAGGAGCCTCAATGAGCAGTTCTTC. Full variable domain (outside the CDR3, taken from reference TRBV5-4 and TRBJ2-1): ETGVTQSPTHLIKTRGQQVTLRCSSQSGHNTVSWYQQALGQGPQFIFQYYREEENGRGNFPPRFSGLQFPNYSSELNVNALELDDSALYLCASSLAGQRSLNEQFFGPGTRLTVL.

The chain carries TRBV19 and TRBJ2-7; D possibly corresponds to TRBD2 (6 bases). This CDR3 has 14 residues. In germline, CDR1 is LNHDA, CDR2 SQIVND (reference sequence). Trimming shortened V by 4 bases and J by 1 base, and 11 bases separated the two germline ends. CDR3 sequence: CASSKDGGSYEQYF. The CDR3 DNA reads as TGTGCCAGTAGTAAGGACGGGGGATCCTACGAGCAGTACTTC.

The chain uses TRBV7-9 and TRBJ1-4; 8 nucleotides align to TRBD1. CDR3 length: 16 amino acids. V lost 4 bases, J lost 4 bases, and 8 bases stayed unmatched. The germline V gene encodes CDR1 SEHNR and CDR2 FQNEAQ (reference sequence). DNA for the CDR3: TGTGCCAGCAGCTCGACAGGGGCCGCGCTTAATGAAAAACTGTTTTTT. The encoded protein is CASSSTGAALNEKLFF.